This T cell receptor (beta chain) was found in a study of shared clonotypes between healthy human individuals. TCRdb keeps only in-frame clones here, not all; method: immunoSEQ multiplex PCR. The repertoire consists of around 2,000,000 clones, with roughly 91% occurring once and the leading ten covering about 1.5%. Terminally differentiated effector memory CD45RA+ cells were excluded from the naive CD8 cells, which were CD45RO-negative and positively selected for CCR7. Germline V gives CDR1 SGHRS, CDR2 YFSETQ. The CDR3 has 12 residues. Trimming pared 2 bases from V and 5 bases from J, leaving 6 bases between.

This sequence was found in a man aged 18 to 29 in good health. Some clones in this sample may be carry-over from other donors' samples. The V gene is TRBV5-1, the J gene TRBJ2-3, with D perhaps matching TRBD2 (5 bases). Material for sequencing was naive CD8+ T cells from PBMCs. In DNA form, the CDR3 reads TGCGCCAGCAGCTTCGGAGGAGATACGCAGTATTTT. It encodes CASSFGGDTQYF.